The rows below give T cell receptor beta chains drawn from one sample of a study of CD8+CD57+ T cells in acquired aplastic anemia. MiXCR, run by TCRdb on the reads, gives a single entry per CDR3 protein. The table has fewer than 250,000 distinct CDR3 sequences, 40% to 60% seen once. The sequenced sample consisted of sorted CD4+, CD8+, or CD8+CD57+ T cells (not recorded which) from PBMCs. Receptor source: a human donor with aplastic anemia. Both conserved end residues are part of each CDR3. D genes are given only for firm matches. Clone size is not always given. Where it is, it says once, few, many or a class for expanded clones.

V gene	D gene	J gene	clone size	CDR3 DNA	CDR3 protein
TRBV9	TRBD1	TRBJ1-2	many	TGTGCCAGCGATCGTAAGGGGGCCTATGGCTACACCTTC	CASDRKGAYGYTF
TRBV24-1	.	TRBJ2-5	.	TGTGTCACCAGTGAGCTTGGACTGCAAGCGGGAGAGACCCAGTACTTC	CVTSELGLQAGETQYF
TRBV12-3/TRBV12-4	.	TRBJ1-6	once	TGTGCCAGCAGAAAGGGGGGGTTTAATTCACCCCTCCACTTT	CASRKGGFNSPLHF
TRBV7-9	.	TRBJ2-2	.	TGTGCCAGCAGCTCACGGACAGTGAACACCGGGGAGCTGTTTTTT	CASSSRTVNTGELFF
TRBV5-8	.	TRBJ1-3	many	TGTGCCAGCAGCCTAAACAGGGCTGGTGGAAACACCATATATTTT	CASSLNRAGGNTIYF
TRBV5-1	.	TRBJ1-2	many	TGCGCCAGCAGCCCCAGGGGCAGCGGCGGGGATGGCTACACCTTC	CASSPRGSGGDGYTF
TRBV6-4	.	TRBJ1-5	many	TGTGCCAGCCAGAAGAGTGACAGGCTTAGCAATCAGCCCCAGCATTTT	CASQKSDRLSNQPQHF
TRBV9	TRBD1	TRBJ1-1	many	TGTGCCAGCAGCCCTCGACAGGGGATGAACACTGAAGCTTTCTTT	CASSPRQGMNTEAFF
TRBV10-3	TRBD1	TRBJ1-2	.	TGTGCCGTAGGACAGGGTGACTATGGCTACACCTTC	CAVGQGDYGYTF
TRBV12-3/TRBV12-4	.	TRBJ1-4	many	TGTGCCAGCGCAGTAATGGGGCCTAAGTGGCATGAAAAACTGTTTTTT	CASAVMGPKWHEKLFF
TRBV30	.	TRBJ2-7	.	TGTGCCTGGCGGGGGTCTCCAAAAAGCTCCTACGAGCAGTACTTC	CAWRGSPKSSYEQYF
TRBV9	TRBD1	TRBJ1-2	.	TGTGCCAGCAGCGTTTCGGACAGGGGGCGCATTGGCTACACCTTC	CASSVSDRGRIGYTF
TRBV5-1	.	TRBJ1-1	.	TGCGCCAGCAGCTTGGGGGGGCCCGACACTGAAGCTTTCTTT	CASSLGGPDTEAFF
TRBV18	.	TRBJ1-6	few	TGTGCCAGCTCACTCCAGGTTTCGAATTCACCCCTCCACTTT	CASSLQVSNSPLHF
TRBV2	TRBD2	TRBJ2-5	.	TGTGCCAGCAGTGAAGCGGGGACTAACCAAGAGACCCAGTACTTC	CASSEAGTNQETQYF
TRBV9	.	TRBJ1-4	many	TGTGCCAGCAGTCGAACCGGGACGGGGAATGAAAAACTGTTTTTT	CASSRTGTGNEKLFF
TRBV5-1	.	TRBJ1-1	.	TGCGCCAGCAGCTTATTCGGACAGATCAACACTGAAGCTTTCTTT	CASSLFGQINTEAFF
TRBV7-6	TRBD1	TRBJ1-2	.	TGTGCCAGCAGCTCGGCCGCCAAGGGGGCGGGGGGCTACACCTTC	CASSSAAKGAGGYTF
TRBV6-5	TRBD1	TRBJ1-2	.	TGTGCCAGCAGTTACAGGGGGCAAGCTGGAAACACCTTC	CASSYRGQAGNTF
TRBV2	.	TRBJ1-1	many	TGTGCCAGCACCGGAAACGTTCCAGGGTTGACTGAAGCTTTCTTT	CASTGNVPGLTEAFF
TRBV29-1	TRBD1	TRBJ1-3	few	TGCAGCGCTGGACAGGGTCCTGGAAACACCATATATTTT	CSAGQGPGNTIYF
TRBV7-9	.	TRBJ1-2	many	TGTGCCAGCAGCCAAAATAACTATGGCTACACCTTC	CASSQNNYGYTF
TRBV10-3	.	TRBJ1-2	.	TGTGCCATCAGTTCAAGGGGGGTTAACTATGGCTACGCCTTC	CAISSRGVNYGYAF
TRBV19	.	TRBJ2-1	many	TGTGCCAGTACCCCCAGGGGGGGCTACAATGAGCAGTTCTTC	CASTPRGGYNEQFF
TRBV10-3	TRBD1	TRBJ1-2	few	TGTGCCATCAGTGCCGGGACAGGCTATGGCTACACCTTC	CAISAGTGYGYTF
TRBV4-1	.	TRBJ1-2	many	TGCGCCAGCAGCTACTCCTCTAAACTCTATGGCTACACCTTC	CASSYSSKLYGYTF
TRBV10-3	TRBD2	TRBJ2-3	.	TGTGCCATCAGTGAGTCGTCGTGGCCTAGCGGGGGGGCCTGGGATACGCAGTATTTT	CAISESSWPSGGAWDTQYF
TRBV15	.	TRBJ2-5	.	TGTGCCACAAAATCGGGGTACCAAGAGACCCAGTACTTC	CATKSGYQETQYF
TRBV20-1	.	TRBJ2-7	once	TGCAGTGTTACAGAGGTGTCACAGGACGGGCAGTACTTC	CSVTEVSQDGQYF
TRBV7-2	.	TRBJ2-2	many	TGTGCCAGCAGCGCCCACAAGAACACCGGGGAGCTGTTTTTT	CASSAHKNTGELFF
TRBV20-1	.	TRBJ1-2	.	TGCAGTGCTAGAGATTTCTCGGGGGCTGGTGGCTACACCTTC	CSARDFSGAGGYTF
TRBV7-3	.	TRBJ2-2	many	TGTGCCAGCAGCCGGACCCCTTGGTCCGGGGAGCTGTTTTTT	CASSRTPWSGELFF
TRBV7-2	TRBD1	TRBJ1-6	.	TGTGCCAGCAGCATCGGGACAGGGCGTTCACCCCTCCACTTT	CASSIGTGRSPLHF
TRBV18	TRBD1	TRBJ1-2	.	TGTGCCAGCTCACCACAGACAGGGGAGGGCTACACCTTC	CASSPQTGEGYTF
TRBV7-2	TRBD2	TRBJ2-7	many	TGTGCCAGCAGTCCCGCTAGCGGGGGGGCCTACGAGCAGTACTTC	CASSPASGGAYEQYF
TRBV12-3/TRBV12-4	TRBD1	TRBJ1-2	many	TGTGCCAGCAGACCTACTTCGGGACAGGGGTACTATGGCTACACCTTC	CASRPTSGQGYYGYTF
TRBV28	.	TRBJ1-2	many	TGTGCCAGCAGCGAAATCAATCTTGGCTACACCTTC	CASSEINLGYTF
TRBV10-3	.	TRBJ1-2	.	TGTGCCATCAGTGAGTCCTATGGGACACTTTCTAACTATGGCTACACCTTC	CAISESYGTLSNYGYTF
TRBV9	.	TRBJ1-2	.	TGTGCCAGCAGCGTAGGGAACGGCAGGAGCTATGGCTACACCTTC	CASSVGNGRSYGYTF
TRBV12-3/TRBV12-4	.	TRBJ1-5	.	TGTGCCAGCAGCTTCGGGGCAGGGCACAATCAGCCCCAGCATTTT	CASSFGAGHNQPQHF
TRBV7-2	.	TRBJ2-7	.	TGTGCCAGCAGCTTACAGAGCTCTGGGGCCAACGAGCAGTACTTC	CASSLQSSGANEQYF
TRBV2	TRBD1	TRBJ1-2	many	TGTGCCAGCAGTGGGGGACAGCCCTATGGCTACACCTTC	CASSGGQPYGYTF
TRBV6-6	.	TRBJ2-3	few	TGTGCCAGCAGTTACTCGAGTCGAGGGGGGGTCGCTAGCACAGATACGCAGTATTTT	CASSYSSRGGVASTDTQYF
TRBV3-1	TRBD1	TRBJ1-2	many	TGTGCCAGCAGCCAAGTAGGGACAGGGAGGGGCTATGGCTACACCTTC	CASSQVGTGRGYGYTF
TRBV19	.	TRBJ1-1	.	TGTGCCAGTAGTGTCGCAAGGGGGACTGAAGCTTTCTTT	CASSVARGTEAFF
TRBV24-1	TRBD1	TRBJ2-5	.	TGTGCCACTAGTGATCCGGGACAGGGGGTTGCCCAGTACTTC	CATSDPGQGVAQYF
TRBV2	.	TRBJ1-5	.	TGTGCCAGCAGTGAAGAGCTTAGCAATCAGCCCCAGCATTTT	CASSEELSNQPQHF
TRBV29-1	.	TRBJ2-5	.	TGCAGCGTTAGCCAGACTCGCCAAGAGACCCAGTACTTC	CSVSQTRQETQYF
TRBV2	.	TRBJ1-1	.	TGCGCCAGCAGCCAAGAAGGGGAGGCTAGCGGGGAAGCTTTCTTT	CASSQEGEASGEAFF
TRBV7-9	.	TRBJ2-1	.	TGTGCCAGCAGCTTGGTCAACTATGGCTACAATGAGCAGTTCTTC	CASSLVNYGYNEQFF